The rows below give T cell receptor beta chains drawn from one sample of a study of blood T cell repertoires in COVID-19. The table came from immunoSEQ multiplex PCR; TCRdb's copy has only in-frame clones and leaves some out. The data contain under 300,000 clones, roughly nine tenths of them singletons. Sequences were obtained from PBMCs or T cells enriched from blood (not recorded which). The receptors come from a woman aged 55-70 years who had recovered from COVID-19. Each CDR3 is given with its conserved first and last residue. A D gene is named only where the DNA matches it firmly. Clone size appears in some rows only: once, few, many, or a class for an expanded clone.

CDR3 | DNA | V | D | length | J | size
CASSSTGTYGYTF | TGTGCCAGCAGTTCCACAGGGACCTATGGCTACACCTTC | TRBV28 | . | 13 | TRBJ1-2 | .
CASSRRQGIDNSPLHF | TGTGCCAGCAGTCGACGACAGGGGATCGATAATTCACCCCTCCACTTT | TRBV27 | TRBD1 | 16 | TRBJ1-6 | once
CASSESGSTYNEQFF | TGCGCCAGCAGCGAAAGCGGGAGCACCTACAATGAGCAGTTCTTC | TRBV5-1 | TRBD2 | 15 | TRBJ2-1 | .
CASSAVVGDNEQFF | TGTGCCAGCAGCGCGGTGGTCGGGGACAATGAGCAGTTCTTC | TRBV7-9 | . | 14 | TRBJ2-1 | .
CASSPGYTQYF | TGTGCCAGCAGCCCCGGGTATACGCAGTATTTT | TRBV12-3/TRBV12-4 | . | 11 | TRBJ2-3 | .
CASSLEGLAGNEQYF | TGCGCCAGCAGCTTGGAGGGACTAGCGGGGAACGAGCAGTACTTC | TRBV5-1 | TRBD2 | 15 | TRBJ2-7 | .
CASSHLQGAGNTIYF | TGCGCCAGCAGCCACCTACAGGGAGCTGGAAACACCATATATTTT | TRBV4-1 | . | 15 | TRBJ1-3 | .
CAISGQGVGEQYF | TGTGCCATCTCGGGACAGGGCGTCGGTGAGCAGTACTTC | TRBV10-3 | TRBD1 | 13 | TRBJ2-7 | .
CAISADGENTEAFF | TGTGCCATCAGTGCAGACGGGGAAAACACTGAAGCTTTCTTT | TRBV10-3 | . | 14 | TRBJ1-1 | .
CASSFIAGGSYEQYF | TGTGCCAGCAGTTTTATAGCGGGCGGCTCCTACGAGCAGTACTTC | TRBV27 | TRBD2 | 15 | TRBJ2-7 | .
CAGSGVSTDTQYF | TGTGCCGGGAGCGGGGTTAGCACAGATACGCAGTATTTT | TRBV30 | TRBD2 | 13 | TRBJ2-3 | .
CASTRTVGLGVNTEAFF | TGTGCCAGCACGAGGACAGTCGGCCTCGGAGTGAACACTGAAGCTTTCTTT | TRBV7-9 | . | 17 | TRBJ1-1 | .
CASSFGTSGGSGETQYF | TGTGCCAGCAGCTTCGGGACTAGCGGGGGGAGTGGGGAGACCCAGTACTTC | TRBV7-9 | TRBD2 | 17 | TRBJ2-5 | .
CASSFGQGLTDTQYF | TGCGCCAGCAGCTTCGGGCAGGGCCTCACAGATACGCAGTATTTT | TRBV5-1 | . | 15 | TRBJ2-3 | .
CASSSTGLGSPLHF | TGTGCCAGCAGCTCGACAGGGCTGGGCTCACCCCTCCACTTT | TRBV11-2 | TRBD1 | 14 | TRBJ1-6 | .
CASTAGFETGELFF | TGTGCCAGCACTGCGGGGTTTGAGACCGGGGAGCTGTTTTTT | TRBV6-5 | . | 14 | TRBJ2-2 | .
CASSTPSSRSYNEQFF | TGTGCCAGTAGTACCCCATCTAGCAGATCCTACAATGAGCAGTTCTTC | TRBV19 | . | 16 | TRBJ2-1 | .
CASSKAESQETQYF | TGTGCCAGCAGTAAGGCGGAGTCCCAAGAGACCCAGTACTTC | TRBV6-5 | . | 14 | TRBJ2-5 | .
CASSGTPGTSGKDTQYF | TGCGCCAGCAGTGGGACCCCAGGGACTAGCGGGAAAGATACGCAGTATTTT | TRBV10-1 | TRBD2 | 17 | TRBJ2-3 | .
CASSLFRGNSGETQYF | TGCGCCAGCAGCTTGTTTCGAGGCAACTCGGGGGAGACCCAGTACTTC | TRBV5-1 | . | 16 | TRBJ2-5 | .
CASSSLQGTEAFF | TGTGCCAGCAGTTCACTTCAGGGGACTGAAGCTTTCTTT | TRBV7-8 | . | 13 | TRBJ1-1 | .
CASSSPGQGMGQPQHF | TGTGCCAGCAGTTCCCCGGGACAGGGGATGGGTCAGCCCCAGCATTTT | TRBV28 | TRBD1 | 16 | TRBJ1-5 | .
CASKPVDRDSPLHF | TGTGCCAGCAAACCAGTGGACAGGGACTCACCCCTCCACTTT | TRBV2 | TRBD1 | 14 | TRBJ1-6 | .
CASSILADSYEQYF | TGTGCCAGTAGTATCCTAGCAGACTCCTACGAGCAGTACTTC | TRBV19 | . | 14 | TRBJ2-7 | .
CASSYSFNRKLFF | TGTGCCAGCAGTTACTCGTTCAACAGAAAACTGTTTTTT | TRBV6-5 | . | 13 | TRBJ1-4 | once
CASSSPAGGIGYTF | TGTGCCAGCAGTTCCCCGGCAGGGGGCATTGGCTACACCTTC | TRBV28 | TRBD1 | 14 | TRBJ1-2 | .
CASSAQGRDTF | TGTGCCAGCAGTGCACAGGGGCGCGACACCTTC | TRBV2 | TRBD1 | 11 | TRBJ1-2 | .
CATMGQSTGELFF | TGTGCCACCATGGGACAGAGCACCGGGGAGCTGTTTTTT | TRBV24-1 | TRBD1 | 13 | TRBJ2-2 | once
CASRKTGLSEKLFF | TGTGCCAGCAGAAAGACAGGGCTCAGCGAAAAACTGTTTTTT | TRBV2 | TRBD1 | 14 | TRBJ1-4 | .
CASSDGQQETQYF | TGCGCCAGCAGTGATGGACAGCAAGAGACCCAGTACTTC | TRBV10-1 | . | 13 | TRBJ2-5 | .
CASSYSSLTRNTEAFF | TGTGCCAGCAGTTACTCGTCCCTAACCCGGAACACTGAAGCTTTCTTT | TRBV6-5 | . | 16 | TRBJ1-1 | few
CASSERGGRRTGELFF | TGTGCCAGCAGCGAAAGGGGGGGCCGGCGCACCGGGGAGCTGTTTTTT | TRBV5-4 | . | 16 | TRBJ2-2 | .
CASSSTGGDHEKLFF | TGCGCCAGCAGCTCAACCGGGGGGGACCACGAAAAACTGTTTTTT | TRBV5-1 | . | 15 | TRBJ1-4 | once
CASSHRGEFTEKLFF | TGCGCCAGCAGCCATCGGGGAGAGTTTACCGAAAAACTGTTTTTT | TRBV4-1 | . | 15 | TRBJ1-4 | .